What follows are 21 T cell receptor beta chains derived from one specimen sequenced in a study of CD8+CD57+ T cells in acquired aplastic anemia. The template for TCR beta VDJ and CDR3 sequence profiling was genomic DNA. TCRdb analysed the reads with MiXCR anew, one entry per CDR3 protein. The table includes hundreds of thousands of distinct CDR3 sequences, around 68% detected once. Sequenced input: sorted CD4+, CD8+, or CD8+CD57+ T cells (not recorded which) from PBMCs. The receptors here all came from a human donor in good health, serving as a control.

The J gene is TRBJ1-4, the V gene TRBV27; D is undetermined. V lost 2 bases and J 6 bases, leaving 10 bases between the germline ends. The germline V gene encodes CDR1 MNHEY and CDR2 SMNVEV (reference sequence). This CDR3 is 14 amino acids long. The CDR3 reads CASSLGRGYEKLFF. The CDR3 DNA follows: TGTGCCAGCAGTTTAGGTCGAGGGTATGAAAAACTGTTTTTT.

V and J are TRBV9 and TRBJ2-3; TRBD2 matches at 12 bases. This CDR3 spans 16 amino acids. Germline-derived CDR1 and CDR2 are SGDLS and YYNGEE. V was pared by 4 bases and J by 3 bases, with 6 bases of the junction left unmatched. The DNA of the CDR3 is TGTGCCAGCAGCTATCCACTAGCGGGAGGTACAGATACGCAGTATTTT. As protein: CASSYPLAGGTDTQYF.

The genes are TRBV7-3 and TRBJ1-2; 11 bases line up with TRBD1. V lost 2 bases and J lost 8; bases outside the gene matches: 10. The CDR3 spans 16 residues. Germline-derived CDR1 and CDR2 are SGHTA and FQGTGA. CDR3 region: CASSLGGQGVGEGYTF. The CDR3 DNA sequence: TGTGCCAGCAGCTTAGGGGGACAGGGGGTCGGTGAGGGCTACACCTTC.

The genes are TRBV5-5 and TRBJ1-6, with D uncertain. Per germline, CDR1 SGHKS and CDR2 YYEKEE (reference sequence). V lost 5 bases and J lost 7, with 13 bases in between. CDR3 size: 14 residues. CDR3 sequence reads: CASSPTGANSPLHF. The CDR3 DNA is TGTGCCAGCAGTCCCACGGGTGCAAATTCACCCCTCCACTTT.

Notes on this clonotype: A read error is possible here, since a much larger clone lies one base away. Because it lacks the conserved phenylalanine or tryptophan at the end, this CDR3 is likely a read error. The chain employs TRBV18 and TRBJ1-4; D remains unclear. The V gene's germline CDR1 is KGHSH and CDR2 LQKENI. The CDR3 covers 15 residues. Deletions cut 3 bases from V and 8 bases from J, with 16 bases between. The CDR3: CASSPPQDGREKLFL. The DNA of the CDR3 is TGTGCCAGCTCACCTCCCCAGGATGGACGCGAAAAACTGTTTCTT.

The chain uses TRBV2 and TRBJ1-2; D is perhaps TRBD1 (5 bases). The CDR3 spans 14 residues. Per germline, CDR1 SNHLY and CDR2 FYNNEI. Between the trimmed V and J ends, which lost 6 bases and 8 bases, there was a span of 19 bases. The CDR3 region is CASRESGTGQGYTF. Written as DNA, the CDR3 is TGTGCCAGCAGGGAGTCCGGGACCGGGCAGGGCTACACCTTC.

About this clonotype itself: A read error is likely, as this CDR3 ends without the conserved phenylalanine or tryptophan. It is unclear where the CDR3 begins or ends on the DNA, so no DNA is shown, and the CDR3 is as TCRdb lists it. This rearrangement joins TRBV2 to TRBJ2-5; the D segment call TRBD2 is taken from the table without a DNA check. The CDR3 sequence runs 15 residues, both termini included. CDR1 is SNHLY and CDR2 is FYNNEI in the germline V gene. The chain's CDR3 is CASSIRRGLAANQFG.

This clonotype was counted ten times or more. The chain couples TRBV5-1 to TRBJ1-2, with TRBD1 identical over 7 bases. CDR1 is SGHRS and CDR2 is YFSETQ in the germline V gene. CDR3 size: 13 residues. Losses at the gene ends were 3 bases for V and 3 bases for J; bases not matched to a gene: 2. This chain's CDR3 is CASSSGQYYGYTF. The CDR3 DNA sequence: TGCGCCAGCAGCTCGGGACAGTACTATGGCTACACCTTC. Combining the CDR3 with reference TRBV5-1 and TRBJ1-2 gives the whole variable domain KAGVTQTPRYLIKTRGQQVTLSCSPISGHRSVSWYQQTPGQGLQFLFEYFSETQRNKGNFPGRFSGRQFSNSRSEMNVSTLELGDSALYLCASSSGQYYGYTFGSGTRLTVV.

Concerning this clonotype: The conserved phenylalanine or tryptophan is not found at the CDR3 terminus, so this likely reflects a read error. The limits of the CDR3 on the DNA are not certain, so only TCRdb's listed CDR3 is given. The chain joins TRBV2 to TRBJ2-5; no check of the table's D call, TRBD1, against the DNA was made. Germline loops: CDR1 SNHLY, CDR2 FYNNEI. Ends included, the CDR3 has 15 residues. The CDR3 reads CASSDGNEGLEGQGI.

A note on this clonotype: A junction end diverges from the germline sequence, so it may reflect a read error. J is TRBJ1-6 and V is TRBV2, with D maybe TRBD1 (5 bases). CDR1 SNHLY and CDR2 FYNNEI come from the germline V gene. This CDR3 spans 13 amino acids. DNA for the CDR3: TGTGCCAGCAGCCGGCAGGGTGAAGGTCCCCGCCACTTT. Protein sequence: CASSRQGEGPRHF.

Many counts were recorded for this clonotype. CDR3 sequence reads: CASSLGLDAEQYF. The CDR3 region has the DNA TGTGCCAGCAGCTTGGGACTAGACGCCGAGCAGTACTTC. The V gene is TRBV7-3, the J gene TRBJ2-7, with TRBD2 matching over 8 bases. V lost 3 bases to trimming and J lost 6 bases; unmatched junction nucleotides: 4. Germline CDR1 and CDR2: SGHTA and FQGTGA. The CDR3 consists of 13 residues.

The J gene is TRBJ2-5, the V gene TRBV5-5; possibly TRBD1 for D (6 bases). Looked up from germline, CDR1 is SGHKS and CDR2 is YYEKEE (reference sequence). The CDR3 runs 15 residues. Trimming took 2 bases from V and 5 from J, leaving 16 bases between them. The CDR3 loop is CASSFRGRGTETQYF. The CDR3 region has the DNA TGTGCCAGCAGCTTCAGGGGACGGGGCACGGAGACCCAGTACTTC.

The rearrangement links TRBV12-3 or TRBV12-4 to TRBJ1-6; 7 nucleotides agree with TRBD1. This CDR3 is 15 amino acids long. V was clipped by 4 bases and J by 5 bases; unmatched bases: 5. CDR3 in DNA: TGTGCCAGCAGTTCAGGGGGGTCAGATAATTCACCCCTCCACTTT. Protein product: CASSSGGSDNSPLHF.

The chain links TRBV7-3 to TRBJ2-6, with D possibly called TRBD1 or TRBD2 (5 bases each). Germline CDR1 and CDR2: SGHTA and FQGTGA. The CDR3 loop spans 17 amino acids. V was cut by 7 bases and J by 11 bases, with 27 bases left in between. As DNA, the CDR3 is TGTGCCAGCAAGGGGACCCCGCTTACCTCCGAGCAGTACGTCCTGACTTTC. Translated: CASKGTPLTSEQYVLTF.

For this clonotype: The germline gene is not matched at one end of the junction; a read error may be the cause. The chain joins TRBV7-9 to TRBJ2-5; weak D call: TRBD1 (7 bases). There are 14 residues in the CDR3. Germline lookup yields CDR1 SEHNR and CDR2 FQNEAQ (reference sequence). The chain's CDR3 is CASSSAGGRGTHKF. CDR3 DNA: TGTGCCAGCAGTTCTGCCGGGGGCAGGGGGACACATAAGTTC. Complete variable domain (other parts from reference TRBV7-9 and TRBJ2-5): DTGVSQNPRHKITKRGQNVTFRCDPISEHNRLYWYRQTLGQGPEFLTYFQNEAQLEKSRLLSDRFSAERPKGSFSTLEIQRTEQGDSAMYLCASSSAGGRGTHKFGPGTRLLVL.

For this clonotype: One end of the junction varies from germline; a read error may be responsible. The V gene is TRBV7-2, the J gene TRBJ1-1; D not certain. Germline-derived CDR1 and CDR2 are SGHTA and FQGNSA. The CDR3 has 14 amino acids. The CDR3 here is CASKVTGGGTDTHF. CDR3 nucleotide sequence: TGTGCCAGCAAGGTGACTGGCGGCGGCACTGATACGCACTTT.

As regards this clonotype: Germline and junction disagree at one end, which may indicate a read error. This chain links TRBV15 with TRBJ1-4; D is perhaps TRBD1 (5 bases). The length of the CDR3 is 15 residues. CDR1 LNHNV and CDR2 YYDKDF come from the germline V gene (reference sequence). CDR3 sequence: CASSGARAGNEKLFF. The CDR3 DNA follows: TGTGCCAGCAGCGGAGCCAGGGCCGGTAATGAAAAACTGTTTTTT. Looking up the rest from reference TRBV15 and TRBJ1-4 gives the full variable domain: DAMVIQNPRYQVTQFGKPVTLSCSQTLNHNVMYWYQQKSSQAPKLLFHYYDKDFNNEADTPDNFQSRRPNTSFCFLDIRSPGLGDTAMYLCASSGARAGNEKLFFGSGTQLSVL.

CDR3 nucleotides: TGTGCCATCAGTTCAGGGGGCGATGGCTACACCTTC. This codes for CAISSGGDGYTF. This chain links TRBV10-3 with TRBJ1-2, with 8 bases aligning to TRBD1. The V and J ends lost 5 bases and 6 bases, in that order; junction bases with no gene match: 2. This CDR3 spans 12 amino acids. Germline lookup yields CDR1 ENHRY and CDR2 SYGVKD.

This clonotype was seen once. A junction boundary mismatches the germline segment, possibly from a read error. The chain recombines TRBV12-3 or TRBV12-4 with TRBJ1-6, with D perhaps matching TRBD1 (5 bases). This CDR3 spans 15 amino acids. The CDR3 here is CATVDNGGYASPLHF. Written as DNA, the CDR3 is TGCGCCACTGTCGATAACGGGGGGTATGCTTCACCCCTCCACTTT.

This chain's CDR3 is CASSRDSELTNYGYTF. CDR3 sequence (DNA): TGTGCCAGCAGTCGGGACAGCGAGCTTACTAACTATGGCTACACCTTC. The J gene is TRBJ1-2, the V gene TRBV6-4; TRBD1 agrees at 7 bases. The J segment lost 0 bases and the V segment lost 5 bases, leaving 9 bases of the junction unmatched. The germline V gene has CDR1 MRHNA and CDR2 SNTAGT. This CDR3 is 16 amino acids long.

This clonotype was seen a single time. V and J are TRBV7-9 and TRBJ1-6; D gene unclear. CDR3 length: 15 residues. V dropped 3 bases and J dropped 19 bases, with 25 bases sitting between them. From germline, CDR1 is SEHNR and CDR2 FQNEAQ (reference sequence). CDR3 bases: TGTGCCAGCAGCTTGGAGGGAGCCGGGCAGTCATTCCGGCACTTT. It yields the protein CASSLEGAGQSFRHF.